This T cell receptor (beta chain) was found in a study of T-cell reconstitution after alpha-beta-depleted transplantation in children. Study findings and constraints: Some patients showed high day-60 TCRbeta diversity, which derived from surviving recipient T cells and thymic progenitors. Several hundred expanded graft clones reportedly gave rise to the alpha-beta T cells present about two months after transplant. At the one-year point after transplant, T-cell counts and TCRbeta diversity were found to come mostly from T cells that had been newly produced.

Concerning this clonotype itself: Antigen unknown.

Unique molecular identifiers featured in how the TCRbeta library was prepared. TCRdb redid the calling of the PCR reads with MiXCR, one entry per CDR3 protein. This sample has 550,000 to 800,000 distinct CDR3 sequences, with around 13% found just once. The germline CDR1 and CDR2 sequences are SGHRS and YFSETQ. The CDR3 spans 14 residues. Trimming removed 4 bases from V and 5 bases from J, with 12 bases in between. The sample in question was PBMCs, obtained before TCRalphabeta/CD19-depleted stem cell transplant. The TCR originated in a girl aged 2 to 10 with congenital amegakaryocytic thrombocytopenia, due to receive a stem cell transplant. This chain connects TRBV5-1 to TRBJ2-2, with D unclear. The CDR3 DNA sequence: TGCGCCAGCAGCCTCCTCTGGGGTACCGGGGAGCTGTTTTTT. Translating gives CASSLLWGTGELFF.